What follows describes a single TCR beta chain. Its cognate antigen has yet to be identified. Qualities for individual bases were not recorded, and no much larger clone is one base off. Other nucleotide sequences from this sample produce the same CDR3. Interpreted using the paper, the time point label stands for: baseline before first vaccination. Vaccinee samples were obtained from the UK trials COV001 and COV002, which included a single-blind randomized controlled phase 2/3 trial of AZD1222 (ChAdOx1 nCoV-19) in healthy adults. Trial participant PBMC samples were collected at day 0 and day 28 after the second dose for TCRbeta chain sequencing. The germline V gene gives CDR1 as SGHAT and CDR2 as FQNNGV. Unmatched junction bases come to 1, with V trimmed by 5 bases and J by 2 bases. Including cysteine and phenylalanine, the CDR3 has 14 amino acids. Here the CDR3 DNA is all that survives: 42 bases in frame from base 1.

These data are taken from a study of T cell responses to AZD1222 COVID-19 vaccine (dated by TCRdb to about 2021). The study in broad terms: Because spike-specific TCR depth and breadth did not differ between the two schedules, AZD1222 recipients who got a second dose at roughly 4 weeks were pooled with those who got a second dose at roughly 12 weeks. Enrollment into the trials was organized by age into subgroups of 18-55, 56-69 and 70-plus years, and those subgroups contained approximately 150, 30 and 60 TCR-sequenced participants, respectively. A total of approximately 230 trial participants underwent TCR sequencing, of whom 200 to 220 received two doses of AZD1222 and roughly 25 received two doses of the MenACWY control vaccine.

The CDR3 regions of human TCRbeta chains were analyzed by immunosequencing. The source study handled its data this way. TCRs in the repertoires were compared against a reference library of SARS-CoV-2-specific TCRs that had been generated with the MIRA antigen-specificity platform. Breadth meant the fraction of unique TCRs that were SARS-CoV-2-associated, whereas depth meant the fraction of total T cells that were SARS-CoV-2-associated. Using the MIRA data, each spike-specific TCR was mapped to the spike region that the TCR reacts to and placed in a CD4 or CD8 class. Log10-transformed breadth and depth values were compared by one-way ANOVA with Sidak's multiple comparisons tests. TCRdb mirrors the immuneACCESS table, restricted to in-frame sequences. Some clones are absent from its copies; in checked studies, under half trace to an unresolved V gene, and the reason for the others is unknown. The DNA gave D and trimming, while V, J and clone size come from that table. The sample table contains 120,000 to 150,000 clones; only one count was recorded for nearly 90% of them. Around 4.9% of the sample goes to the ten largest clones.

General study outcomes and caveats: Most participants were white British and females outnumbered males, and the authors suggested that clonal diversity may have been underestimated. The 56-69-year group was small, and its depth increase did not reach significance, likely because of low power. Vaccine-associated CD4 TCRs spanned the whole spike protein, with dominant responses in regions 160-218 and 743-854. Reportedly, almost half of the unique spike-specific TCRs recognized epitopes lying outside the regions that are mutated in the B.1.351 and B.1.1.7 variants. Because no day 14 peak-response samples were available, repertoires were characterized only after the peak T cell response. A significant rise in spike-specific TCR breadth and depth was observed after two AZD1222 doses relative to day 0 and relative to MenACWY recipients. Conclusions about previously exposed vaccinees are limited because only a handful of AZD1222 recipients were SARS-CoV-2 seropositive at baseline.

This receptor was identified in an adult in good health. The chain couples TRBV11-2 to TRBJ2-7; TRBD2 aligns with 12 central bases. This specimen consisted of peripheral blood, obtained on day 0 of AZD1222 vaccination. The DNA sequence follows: TGTGCCAGCAGCCTAGCGGGAGGGCCCTACGAGCAGTACTTC. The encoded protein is CASSLAGGPYEQYF.